The clone carrying this T cell receptor beta chain was observed a handful of times. The antigen is not known. The data stem from a study of beta chain features in type 1 diabetes. Study-wide results and limits: Naive, central memory and Treg TCRB repertoires seemed to resemble each other more closely in patients than they did in healthy donors. Shorter TCRB CDR3s, moderately but significantly so, were found in Type 1 diabetes patients in all four CD4+ subsets.

V lost 1 base and J 4 bases, leaving 13 bases between the germline ends. Germline CDR1 SQVTM, CDR2 ANQGSEA. The CDR3 is 14 amino acids. Sequencing targeted expressed TCRB transcripts, as all isolated RNA had been reverse transcribed. The method was immunoSEQ multiplex PCR; TCRdb's version includes in-frame clones alone and lacks a portion of them. Of 400,000 to 550,000 clones listed, over 10% are singletons. The rearrangement joins TRBV29-1 to TRBJ1-1; D is ambiguous. This clonotype was obtained from a woman younger than 35 in good health. The sample comprised naive CD4+ T cells from blood. This CDR3 is CSVEGRGFGTEAFF. In DNA form, the CDR3 reads TGCAGCGTTGAAGGTCGGGGATTTGGCACTGAAGCTTTCTTT.